The next 6 T cell receptor beta chains were all read from a single sample in a study of shared clonotypes between healthy human individuals. Sequencing used immunoSEQ multiplex PCR; TCRdb keeps in-frame clones, though not all of them. The top ten clones hold 0.14% of a sample with 2.5 million or so clones, over 85% of them seen once. Sequenced material: naive CD4+ T cells sorted from blood. Noted subset: CD45RA+ positively selected. All receptors come from a man between 18 and 29 years old in good health.

This chain links TRBV28 with TRBJ1-2, with D unresolved. Between the trimmed V and J ends, which lost 4 bases and 1 base, there was a span of 19 bases. CDR1 MDHEN and CDR2 SYDVKM come from the germline V gene. The CDR3 contains 17 residues. CDR3 nucleotides: TGTGCCAGCAGTTCCCAGTCCCTCCGTACAGTTAACTATGGCTACACCTTC. This sequence encodes CASSSQSLRTVNYGYTF.

Worth noting for this clone: At the DNA level, this CDR3 is encoded by other sequences in the same sample as well. This chain connects TRBV5-6 to TRBJ1-5; D uncertain. Trimming shortened V by 0 bases and J by 1 base, and 5 bases separated the two germline ends. The CDR3 consists of 14 residues. CDR1 is SGHDT, CDR2 YYEEEE, per germline. CDR3 DNA: TGTGCCAGCAGCTTGGGACACAGCAATCAGCCCCAGCATTTT. It is translated as CASSLGHSNQPQHF.

The chain has TRBV5-1 and TRBJ1-1; weak D call: TRBD1 (6 bases). V dropped 3 bases and J dropped 11 bases, with 20 bases sitting between them. Germline CDR1 and CDR2: SGHRS and YFSETQ. The CDR3 sequence is 14 residues long. The CDR3 loop is CASSSILSQGSAFF. In nucleotides, the CDR3 is TGCGCCAGCAGCTCGATCCTTTCACAGGGTTCGGCTTTCTTT.

The genes are TRBV6-6 and TRBJ2-7, with 9 bases lining up with TRBD1. Germline CDR1 MNHNY, CDR2 SVGAGI (reference sequence). The CDR3 consists of 14 residues. V shed 6 bases, J shed 1 base, and the junction held 4 bases outside the gene matches. This CDR3 is CASRSGQGSYEQYF. In DNA form, the CDR3 reads TGTGCCAGCAGGTCGGGACAGGGTTCCTACGAGCAGTACTTC.

The V and J genes are TRBV7-2 and TRBJ2-7; D gene ambiguous. This CDR3 is built from 13 residues. Trimming removed 0 bases from V and 11 bases from J, with 14 bases in between. Germline V gives CDR1 SGHTA, CDR2 FQGNSA. As DNA, the CDR3 is TGTGCCAGCAGCTTAGCGGAAAAGAGAAAAGAGTACTTC. Translated, it gives CASSLAEKRKEYF.

For this clone: Different DNA sequences within this sample yield the same CDR3. The rearrangement uses TRBV2 and TRBJ2-5; no clear D gene. Germline CDR1 SNHLY, CDR2 FYNNEI. Trimming took 4 bases from V and 3 from J, leaving 6 bases between them. The CDR3 runs 12 residues. CDR3 in amino acids: CASSGSKETQYF. CDR3 nucleotides: TGTGCCAGCAGTGGCTCCAAAGAGACCCAGTACTTC.